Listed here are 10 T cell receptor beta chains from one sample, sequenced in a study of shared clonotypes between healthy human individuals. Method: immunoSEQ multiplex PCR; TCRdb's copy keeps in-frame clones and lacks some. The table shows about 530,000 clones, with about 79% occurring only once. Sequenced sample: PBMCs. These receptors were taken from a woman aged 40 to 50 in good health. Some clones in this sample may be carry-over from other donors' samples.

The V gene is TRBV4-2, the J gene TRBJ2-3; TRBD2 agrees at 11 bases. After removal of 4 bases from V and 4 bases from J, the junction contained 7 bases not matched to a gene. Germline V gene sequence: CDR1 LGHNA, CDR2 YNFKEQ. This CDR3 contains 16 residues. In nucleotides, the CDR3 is TGTGCCAGCAGCCCGCGGACTAGCGGGCACCCAGATACGCAGTATTTT. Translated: CASSPRTSGHPDTQYF.

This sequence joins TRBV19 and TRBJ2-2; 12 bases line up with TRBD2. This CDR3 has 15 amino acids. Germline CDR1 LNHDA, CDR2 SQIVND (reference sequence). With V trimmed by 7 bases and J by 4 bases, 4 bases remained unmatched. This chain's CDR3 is CASNRLAGVTGELFF. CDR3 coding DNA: TGTGCCAGTAATAGACTAGCGGGAGTCACCGGGGAGCTGTTTTTT.

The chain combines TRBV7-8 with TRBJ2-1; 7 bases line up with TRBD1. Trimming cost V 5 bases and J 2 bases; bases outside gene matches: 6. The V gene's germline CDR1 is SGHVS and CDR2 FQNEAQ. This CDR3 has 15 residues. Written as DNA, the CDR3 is TGTGCCAGCAGCCCGCCCGACAGGGCCTACAATGAGCAGTTCTTC. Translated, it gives CASSPPDRAYNEQFF. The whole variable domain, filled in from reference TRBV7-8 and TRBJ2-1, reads GAGVSQSPRYKVAKRGQDVALRCDPISGHVSLFWYQQALGQGPEFLTYFQNEAQLDKSGLPSDRFFAERPEGSVSTLKIQRTQQEDSAVYLCASSPPDRAYNEQFFGPGTRLTVL.

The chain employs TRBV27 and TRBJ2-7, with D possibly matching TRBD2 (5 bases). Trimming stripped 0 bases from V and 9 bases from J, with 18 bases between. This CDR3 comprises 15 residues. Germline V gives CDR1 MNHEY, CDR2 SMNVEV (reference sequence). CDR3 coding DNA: TGTGCCAGCAGTTTATCGCCAGCGGATACTACGAGGCAGTACTTC. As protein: CASSLSPADTTRQYF.

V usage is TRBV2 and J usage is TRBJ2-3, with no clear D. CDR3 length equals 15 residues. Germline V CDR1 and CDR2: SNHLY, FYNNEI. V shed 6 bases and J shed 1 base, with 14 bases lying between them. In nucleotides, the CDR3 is TGTGCCAGCAGCCTCGGCATTGGGCGCACAGATACGCAGTATTTT. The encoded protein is CASSLGIGRTDTQYF.

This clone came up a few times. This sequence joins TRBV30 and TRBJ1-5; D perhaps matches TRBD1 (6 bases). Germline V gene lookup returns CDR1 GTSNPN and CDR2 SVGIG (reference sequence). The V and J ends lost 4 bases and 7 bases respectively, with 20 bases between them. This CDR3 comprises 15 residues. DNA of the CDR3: TGTGCCTGGACCCTGGGAGGTGGGGGCCGGCAGCCCCAGCATTTT. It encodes CAWTLGGGGRQPQHF. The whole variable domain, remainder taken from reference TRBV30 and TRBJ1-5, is SQTIHQWPATLVQPVGSPLSLECTVEGTSNPNLYWYRQAAGRGLQLLFYSVGIGQISSEVPQNLSASRPQDRQFILSSKKLLLSDSGFYLCAWTLGGGGRQPQHFGDGTRLSIL.

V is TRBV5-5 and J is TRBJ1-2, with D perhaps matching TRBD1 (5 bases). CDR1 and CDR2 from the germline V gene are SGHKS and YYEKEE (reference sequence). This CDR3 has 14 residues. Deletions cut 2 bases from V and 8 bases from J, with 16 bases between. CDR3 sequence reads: CASSLPSRASGYTF. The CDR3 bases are TGTGCCAGCAGCTTACCGTCCAGGGCTAGCGGCTACACCTTC.

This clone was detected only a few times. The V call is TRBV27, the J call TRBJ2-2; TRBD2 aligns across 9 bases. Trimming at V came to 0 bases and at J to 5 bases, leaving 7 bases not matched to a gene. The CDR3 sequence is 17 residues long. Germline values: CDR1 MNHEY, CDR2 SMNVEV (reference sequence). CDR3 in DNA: TGTGCCAGCAGTTTATCCGGCGGGAGGGCCGGGACCGGGGAGCTGTTTTTT. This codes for CASSLSGGRAGTGELFF.

The CDR3 DNA reads TGTGCCAGCAGTGACAGGGTCGGGGCTAACTATGGCTACACCTTC. It specifies CASSDRVGANYGYTF. V is TRBV6-1 and J is TRBJ1-2; perhaps TRBD1 as D (5 bases). V lost 3 bases and J 0 bases, leaving 11 bases between the germline ends. This CDR3 region has 15 residues. CDR1 is MNHNS, CDR2 SASEGT, per germline.

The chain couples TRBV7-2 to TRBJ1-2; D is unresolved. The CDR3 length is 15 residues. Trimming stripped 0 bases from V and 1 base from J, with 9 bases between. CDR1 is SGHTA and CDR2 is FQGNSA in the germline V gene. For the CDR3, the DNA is TGTGCCAGCAGCTTAGCCCCGGGCAGTAACTATGGCTACACCTTC. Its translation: CASSLAPGSNYGYTF.